This TCR beta chain was identified during a study of quantifying T cell responses using KT2 cells. About the study: RNA was reverse transcribed with TCR alpha and beta constant-region primers. Study-wide results and caveats: KT2 sequences were detected down to about one KT2 cell per 100,000 PBMC.

In its sample, this clonotype was seen a few times. Its antigen is unidentified. A single-stranded UMI oligo with SP2 sequence was ligated to cDNA 3' ends. An equimolar mix of RC1.1 and RC1.2 primed the beta chain across TRBC1 and TRBC2. MiXCR, applied by TCRdb to the UMI-ligation and nested PCR reads, yields one record per CDR3 protein. The data contain 39,000 or so distinct CDR3 sequences, 15% to 20% of them seen just once; the ten biggest clones take up around two fifths. V lost 7 bases and J lost 9, with 16 bases in between. From germline, CDR1 is LGHDT and CDR2 YNNKEL (reference sequence). The CDR3 is 13 amino acids.

Sequencing was done on a sample of PBMCs spiked with cells of the T cell clone KT2. The TCR originated in a human donor. The chain is built from TRBV3-1 and TRBJ2-1; TRBD2 is a possible D gene (6 bases). For the CDR3, the DNA is TGTGCCAGCACCGGGGACTTCTTCGGTGAGCAGTTCTTC. It translates to CASTGDFFGEQFF.